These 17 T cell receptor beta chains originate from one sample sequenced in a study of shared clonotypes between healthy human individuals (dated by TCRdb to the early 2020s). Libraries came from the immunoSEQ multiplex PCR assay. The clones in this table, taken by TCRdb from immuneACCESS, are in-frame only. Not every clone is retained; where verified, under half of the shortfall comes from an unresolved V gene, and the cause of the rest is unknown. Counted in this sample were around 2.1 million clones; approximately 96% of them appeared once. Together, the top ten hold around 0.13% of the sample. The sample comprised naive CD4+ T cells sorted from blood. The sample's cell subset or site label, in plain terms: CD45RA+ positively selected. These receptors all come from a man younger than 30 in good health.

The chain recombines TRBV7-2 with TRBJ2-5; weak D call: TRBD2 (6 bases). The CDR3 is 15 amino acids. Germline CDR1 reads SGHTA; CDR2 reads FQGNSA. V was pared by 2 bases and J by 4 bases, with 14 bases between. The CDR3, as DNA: TGTGCCAGCAGCTTATCGCGGGGTGGGGGAGAGACCCAGTACTTC. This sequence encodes CASSLSRGGGETQYF.

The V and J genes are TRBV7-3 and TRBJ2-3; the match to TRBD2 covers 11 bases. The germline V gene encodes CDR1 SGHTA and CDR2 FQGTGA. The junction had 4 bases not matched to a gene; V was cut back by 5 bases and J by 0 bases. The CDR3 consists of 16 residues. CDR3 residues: CASSLSSGGSTDTQYF. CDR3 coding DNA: TGTGCCAGCAGCCTCTCTAGCGGGGGGAGCACAGATACGCAGTATTTT.

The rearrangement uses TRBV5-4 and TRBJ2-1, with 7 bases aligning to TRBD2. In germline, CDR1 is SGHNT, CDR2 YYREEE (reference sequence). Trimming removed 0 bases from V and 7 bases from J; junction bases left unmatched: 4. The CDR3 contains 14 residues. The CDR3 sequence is CASSLGEGRNEQFF. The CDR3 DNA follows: TGTGCCAGCAGCTTGGGGGAGGGGAGGAATGAGCAGTTCTTC.

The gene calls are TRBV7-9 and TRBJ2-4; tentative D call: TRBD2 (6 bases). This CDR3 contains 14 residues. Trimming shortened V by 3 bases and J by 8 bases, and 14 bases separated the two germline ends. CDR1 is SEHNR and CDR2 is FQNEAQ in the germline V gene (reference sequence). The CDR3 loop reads CASSFEGTGDIQYF. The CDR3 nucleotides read TGTGCCAGCAGCTTTGAGGGGACGGGAGACATTCAGTACTTC. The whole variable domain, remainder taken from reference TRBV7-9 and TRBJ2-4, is DTGVSQNPRHKITKRGQNVTFRCDPISEHNRLYWYRQTLGQGPEFLTYFQNEAQLEKSRLLSDRFSAERPKGSFSTLEIQRTEQGDSAMYLCASSFEGTGDIQYFGAGTRLSVL.

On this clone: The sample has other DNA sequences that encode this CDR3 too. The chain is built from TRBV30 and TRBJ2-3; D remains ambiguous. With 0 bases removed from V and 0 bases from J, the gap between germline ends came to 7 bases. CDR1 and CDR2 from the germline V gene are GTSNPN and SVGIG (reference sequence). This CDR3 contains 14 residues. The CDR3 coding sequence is TGTGCCTGGAGTGTCGCGGCTAGCACAGATACGCAGTATTTT. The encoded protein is CAWSVAASTDTQYF.

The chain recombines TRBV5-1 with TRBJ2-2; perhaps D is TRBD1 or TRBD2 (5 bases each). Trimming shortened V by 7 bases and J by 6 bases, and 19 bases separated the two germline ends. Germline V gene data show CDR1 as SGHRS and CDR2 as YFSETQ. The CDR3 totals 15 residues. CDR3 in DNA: TGCGCCAGCCGGGGCGGCAGTGCTGGGCCCGGGGAGCTGTTTTTT. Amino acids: CASRGGSAGPGELFF.

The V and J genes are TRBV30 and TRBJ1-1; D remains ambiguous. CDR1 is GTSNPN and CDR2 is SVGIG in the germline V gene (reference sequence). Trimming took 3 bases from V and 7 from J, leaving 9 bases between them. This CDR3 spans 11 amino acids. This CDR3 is CAWRVGSEAFF. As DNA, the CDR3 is TGTGCCTGGAGGGTGGGCAGTGAAGCTTTCTTT.

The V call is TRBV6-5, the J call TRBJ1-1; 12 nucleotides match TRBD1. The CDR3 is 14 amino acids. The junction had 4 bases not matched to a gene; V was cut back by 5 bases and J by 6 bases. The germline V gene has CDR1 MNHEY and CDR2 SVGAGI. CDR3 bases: TGTGCCAGCAGTCCGGGACAGGGGGCCGCTGAAGCTTTCTTT. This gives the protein CASSPGQGAAEAFF.

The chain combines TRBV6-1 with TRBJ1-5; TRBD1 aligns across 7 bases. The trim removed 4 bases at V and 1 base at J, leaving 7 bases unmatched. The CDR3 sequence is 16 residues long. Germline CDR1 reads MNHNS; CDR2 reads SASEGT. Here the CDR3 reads CASSVLDRTSNQPQHF. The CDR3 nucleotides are TGTGCCAGCAGTGTACTGGACAGGACAAGCAATCAGCCCCAGCATTTT.

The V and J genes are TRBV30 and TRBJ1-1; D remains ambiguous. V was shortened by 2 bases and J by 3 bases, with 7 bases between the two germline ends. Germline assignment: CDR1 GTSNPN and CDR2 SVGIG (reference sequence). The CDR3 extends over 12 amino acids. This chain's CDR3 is CAWSSADTEAFF. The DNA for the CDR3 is TGTGCCTGGAGTTCAGCGGACACTGAAGCTTTCTTT.

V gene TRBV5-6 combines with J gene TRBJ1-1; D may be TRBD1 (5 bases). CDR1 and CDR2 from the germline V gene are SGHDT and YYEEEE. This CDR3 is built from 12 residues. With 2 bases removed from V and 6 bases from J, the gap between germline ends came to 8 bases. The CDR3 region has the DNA TGTGCCAGCAGCTTTATAGGGGCTGAAGCTTTCTTT. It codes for CASSFIGAEAFF.

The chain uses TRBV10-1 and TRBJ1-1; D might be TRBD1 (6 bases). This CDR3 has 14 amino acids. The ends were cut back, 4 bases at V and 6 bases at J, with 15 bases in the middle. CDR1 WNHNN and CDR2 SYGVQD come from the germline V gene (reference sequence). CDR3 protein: CASSASGEGAEAFF. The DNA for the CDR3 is TGCGCCAGCAGTGCGTCCGGGGAGGGGGCTGAAGCTTTCTTT.

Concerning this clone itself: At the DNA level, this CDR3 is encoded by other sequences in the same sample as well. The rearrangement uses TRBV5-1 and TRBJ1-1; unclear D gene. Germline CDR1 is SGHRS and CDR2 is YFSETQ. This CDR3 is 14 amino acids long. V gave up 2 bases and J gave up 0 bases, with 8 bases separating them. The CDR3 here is CASSLGTVNTEAFF. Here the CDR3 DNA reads TGCGCCAGCAGCTTAGGCACGGTGAACACTGAAGCTTTCTTT.

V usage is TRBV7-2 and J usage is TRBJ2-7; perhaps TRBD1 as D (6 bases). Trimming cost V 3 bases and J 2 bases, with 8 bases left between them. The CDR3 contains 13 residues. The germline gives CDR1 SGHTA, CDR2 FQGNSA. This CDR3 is CASSFDRTYEQYF. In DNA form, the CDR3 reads TGTGCCAGCAGCTTCGACAGGACCTACGAGCAGTACTTC.

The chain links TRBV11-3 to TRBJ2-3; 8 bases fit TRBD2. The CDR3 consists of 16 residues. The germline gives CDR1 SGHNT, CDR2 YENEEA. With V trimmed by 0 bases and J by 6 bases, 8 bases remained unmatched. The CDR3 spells CASSLDAGLEADTQYF. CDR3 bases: TGTGCCAGCAGCTTAGATGCGGGACTAGAGGCGGATACGCAGTATTTT. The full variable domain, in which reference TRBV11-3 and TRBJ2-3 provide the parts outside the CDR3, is EAGVVQSPRYKIIEKKQPVAFWCNPISGHNTLYWYLQNLGQGPELLIRYENEEAVDDSQLPKDRFSAERLKGVDSTLKIQPAELGDSAVYLCASSLDAGLEADTQYFGPGTRLTVL.

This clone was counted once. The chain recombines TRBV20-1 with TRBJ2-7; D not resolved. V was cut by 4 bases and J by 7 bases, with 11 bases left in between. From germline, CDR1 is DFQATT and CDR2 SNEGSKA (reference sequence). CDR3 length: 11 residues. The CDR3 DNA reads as TGCAGTGCTACAATCGTCAGGGAGCAGTACTTC. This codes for CSATIVREQYF.

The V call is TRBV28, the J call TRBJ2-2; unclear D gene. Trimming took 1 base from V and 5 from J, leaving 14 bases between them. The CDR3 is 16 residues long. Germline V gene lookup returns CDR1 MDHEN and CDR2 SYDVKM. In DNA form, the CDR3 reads TGTGCCAGCAGTTTATTCGGCGGACCCGAGACCGGGGAGCTGTTTTTT. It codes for CASSLFGGPETGELFF.